The present entry profiles one T cell receptor (beta chain) with its context. The data were taken from a study of shared clonotypes between healthy human individuals. Whole-study context: Participating donors consisted of a couple of women and a few men aged 18 to 49.

A split of CD4+ cells into CD45RA+ naive and CD45RA-negative memory subsets was performed. The CDR3 is 14 amino acids. Trimming cost V 7 bases and J 2 bases, with 14 bases left between them. Looked up from germline, CDR1 is MGHRA and CDR2 is YSYEKL. The protocol was immunoSEQ multiplex PCR, while the TCRdb copy is restricted to in-frame clones and leaves out a portion. The sample contains 2 million to 3 million clones, 93% of which appear only once. This sequence joins TRBV4-1 and TRBJ1-1; tentatively, D is TRBD1 (6 bases). The clonotype was recovered from a man aged 18 to 35 in good health. Some clones in this sample may be carry-over from other donors' samples. The sequencing sample was made of naive CD4+ T cells from PBMCs. Subset described: CD45RA+ positively selected. DNA of the CDR3: TGCGCCAGCACCCTTGGACAGTTAAACACTGAAGCTTTCTTT. As protein: CASTLGQLNTEAFF.